A single sample gave rise to the 5 T cell receptor beta chains below, sequenced in a study of Graves' ophthalmopathy and Graves' hyperthyroidism. RNA transcripts provided the template for amplifying TCR beta CDR3 regions. Second-round multiplex PCR came after first-round RT-PCR with HTBI primers. One entry per CDR3 protein, called by TCRdb with MiXCR from the multiplex PCR reads. The table has about 620,000 distinct CDR3 sequences, about 24% seen once. Input material: peripheral blood. Receptor source: a woman under 30 with stable Graves' hyperthyroidism. Some clones in this sample may be carry-over from other donors' samples.

The chain is built from TRBV15 and TRBJ1-4; possibly TRBD1 for D (5 bases). Trimming left V 0 bases short and J 5 bases short, with 13 bases between. Per the germline V gene, CDR1 is LNHNV and CDR2 is YYDKDF (reference sequence). The CDR3 is 16 residues long. This chain's CDR3 is CATSRDELGANEKLFF. CDR3 DNA: TGTGCCACCAGCAGAGATGAGTTAGGGGCCAATGAAAAACTGTTTTTT.

This clonotype was observed many times. The chain joins TRBV6-2 or TRBV6-3 to TRBJ1-1; D call uncertain. V shed 0 bases and J shed 4 bases, with 9 bases lying between them. Germline lookup yields CDR1 MNHEY and CDR2 SVGEGT. This CDR3 is 14 amino acids long. The CDR3 protein is CASSYSPGRTEAFF. The CDR3 DNA reads as TGTGCCAGCAGTTACTCGCCCGGGCGCACTGAAGCTTTCTTT.

Many counts were recorded for this clonotype. The chain has TRBV7-2 and TRBJ1-1; unclear D gene. Germline CDR1 SGHTA, CDR2 FQGNSA. V lost 2 bases, J lost 5 bases, and 12 bases lay in between. CDR3 length: 14 amino acids. Here the CDR3 DNA reads TGTGCCAGCAGCTTACTGGGTCGCCGGACTGAAGCTTTCTTT. This translates into CASSLLGRRTEAFF.

As for this clonotype: One end of the junction does not line up with germline, which may come from a read error. The chain combines TRBV20-1 with TRBJ1-3; D not resolved. CDR1 is DFQATT and CDR2 is SNEGSKA in the germline V gene (reference sequence). CDR3 length: 13 amino acids. The CDR3 sequence is CSAGRLSGNTLYF. As DNA, the CDR3 is TGCAGTGCAGGGCGGCTCTCTGGAAACACCCTATATTTT.

The V and J genes are TRBV19 and TRBJ1-2; tentatively, D is TRBD1 (6 bases). V was cut by 5 bases and J by 4 bases, with 17 bases left in between. The CDR3 is 15 residues long. The germline V gene encodes CDR1 LNHDA and CDR2 SQIVND (reference sequence). CDR3 in amino acids: CASSSLTGPLYGYTF. Here the CDR3 DNA reads TGTGCCAGTAGTTCGCTGACAGGCCCCCTCTATGGCTACACCTTC.